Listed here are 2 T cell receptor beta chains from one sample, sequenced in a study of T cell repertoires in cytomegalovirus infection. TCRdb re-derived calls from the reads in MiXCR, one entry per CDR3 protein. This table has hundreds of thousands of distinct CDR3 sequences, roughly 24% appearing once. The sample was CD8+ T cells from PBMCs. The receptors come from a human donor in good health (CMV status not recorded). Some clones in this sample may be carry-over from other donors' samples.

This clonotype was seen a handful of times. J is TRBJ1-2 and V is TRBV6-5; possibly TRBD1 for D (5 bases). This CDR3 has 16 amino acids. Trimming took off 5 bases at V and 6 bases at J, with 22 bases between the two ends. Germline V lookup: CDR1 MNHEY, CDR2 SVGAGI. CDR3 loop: CASSLSGNWGWHGYTF. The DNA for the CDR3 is TGTGCCAGCAGTCTTTCCGGCAATTGGGGGTGGCATGGCTACACCTTC.

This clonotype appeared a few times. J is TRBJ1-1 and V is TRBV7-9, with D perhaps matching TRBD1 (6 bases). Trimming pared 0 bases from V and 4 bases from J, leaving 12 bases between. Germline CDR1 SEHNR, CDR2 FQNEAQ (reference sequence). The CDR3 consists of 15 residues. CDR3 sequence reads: CASSLAEGGGTEAFF. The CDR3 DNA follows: TGTGCCAGCAGCTTAGCGGAGGGGGGAGGCACTGAAGCTTTCTTT.